This T cell receptor (beta chain) stems from a study of cytotoxic CD8 clonotypes in ibrutinib-treated CLL. Turning to the study itself: Sequenced samples delivered averages of around 260,000 productive templates and around 100,000 productive rearrangements.

Produced via immunoSEQ multiplex PCR; TCRdb's table is partial and in-frame only. Of hundreds of thousands of clones listed, 70% are singletons. V was trimmed by 5 bases and J by 3 bases, leaving 2 bases between them. This CDR3 is built from 11 residues. Germline CDR1 reads SEHNR; CDR2 reads FQNEAQ (reference sequence). This chain uses TRBV7-9 with TRBJ2-1; D ambiguous. The starting material was PBMCs, obtained after 24 months of ibrutinib treatment. The receptor comes from a human donor with chronic lymphocytic leukemia. The CDR3 protein is CASSDYNEQFF. The CDR3 coding sequence is TGTGCCAGCAGCGACTACAATGAGCAGTTCTTC.